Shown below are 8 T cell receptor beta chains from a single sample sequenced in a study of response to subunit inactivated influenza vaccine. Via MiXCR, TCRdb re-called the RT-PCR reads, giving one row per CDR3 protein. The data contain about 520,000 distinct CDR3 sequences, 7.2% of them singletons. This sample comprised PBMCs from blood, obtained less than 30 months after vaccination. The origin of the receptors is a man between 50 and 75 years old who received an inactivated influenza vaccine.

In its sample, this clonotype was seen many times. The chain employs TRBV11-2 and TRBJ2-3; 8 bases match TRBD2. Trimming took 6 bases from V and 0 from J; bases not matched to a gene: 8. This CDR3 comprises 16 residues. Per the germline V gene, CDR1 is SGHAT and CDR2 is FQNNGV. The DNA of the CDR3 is TGTGCCAGCAGTTCCGGGAGGGGCTTTAGCACAGATACGCAGTATTTT. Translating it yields CASSSGRGFSTDTQYF.

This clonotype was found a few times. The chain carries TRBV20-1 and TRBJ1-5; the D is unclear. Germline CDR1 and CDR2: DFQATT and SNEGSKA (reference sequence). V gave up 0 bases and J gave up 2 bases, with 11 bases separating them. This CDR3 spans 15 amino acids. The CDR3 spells CSARDHNSGNQPQHF. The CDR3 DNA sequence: TGCAGTGCTAGAGACCATAATAGCGGCAATCAGCCCCAGCATTTT.

The CDR3 DNA follows: TGCAGTGCTTCGAGACAATCCTCTGGAAACACCATATATTTT. Encoded protein: CSASRQSSGNTIYF. The J gene is TRBJ1-3, the V gene TRBV20-1; D not certain. The ends were cut back, 5 bases at V and 0 bases at J, with 11 bases in the middle. This CDR3 is 14 amino acids long. The germline V gene encodes CDR1 DFQATT and CDR2 SNEGSKA (reference sequence).

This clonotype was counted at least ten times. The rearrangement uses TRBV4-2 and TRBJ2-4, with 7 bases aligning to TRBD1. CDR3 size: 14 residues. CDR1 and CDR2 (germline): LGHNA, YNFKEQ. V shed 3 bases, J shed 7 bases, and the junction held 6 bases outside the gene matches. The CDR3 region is CASSQGARGNIQYF. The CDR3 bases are TGTGCCAGCAGCCAGGGCGCCAGGGGGAACATTCAGTACTTC.

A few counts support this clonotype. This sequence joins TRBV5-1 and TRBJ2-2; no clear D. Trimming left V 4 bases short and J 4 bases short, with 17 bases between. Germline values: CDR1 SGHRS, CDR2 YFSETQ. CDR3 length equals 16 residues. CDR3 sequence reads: CASSPAVGSGTGELFF. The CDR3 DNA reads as TGCGCCAGCAGCCCGGCGGTCGGGTCGGGCACCGGGGAGCTGTTTTTT.

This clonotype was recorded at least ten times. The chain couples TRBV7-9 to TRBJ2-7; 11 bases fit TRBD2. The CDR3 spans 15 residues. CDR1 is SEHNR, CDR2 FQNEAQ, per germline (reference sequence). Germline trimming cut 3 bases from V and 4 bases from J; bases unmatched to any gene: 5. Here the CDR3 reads CASSLGTSGLYEQYF. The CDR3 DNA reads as TGTGCCAGCAGCTTGGGGACTAGCGGACTTTACGAGCAGTACTTC.

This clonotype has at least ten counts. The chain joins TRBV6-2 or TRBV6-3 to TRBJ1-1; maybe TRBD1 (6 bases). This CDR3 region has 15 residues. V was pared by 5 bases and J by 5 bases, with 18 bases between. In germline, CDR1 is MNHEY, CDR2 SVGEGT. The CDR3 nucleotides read TGTGCCAGCAGTAAGGTGGGGGGCGCGAGAACTGAAGCTTTCTTT. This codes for CASSKVGGARTEAFF.

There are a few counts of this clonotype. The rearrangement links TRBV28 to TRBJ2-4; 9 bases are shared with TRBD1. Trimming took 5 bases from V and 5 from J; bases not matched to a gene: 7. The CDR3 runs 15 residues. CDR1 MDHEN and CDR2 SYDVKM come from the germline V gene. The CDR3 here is CASSAGRDRENIQYF. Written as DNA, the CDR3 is TGTGCCAGCAGTGCCGGCCGGGACAGGGAAAACATTCAGTACTTC.